This T cell receptor (beta chain) was recovered during a study of cytomegalovirus exposure and HLA in healthy donors. Study-level findings and limits: Based on reports, TCR beta sequences accurately predicted HLA-A and HLA-B alleles for most subjects. Certain sequence variants were highly shared and formed a cluster, and this cluster was likely a sequencing artifact. Immune exposure was documented only through CMV serostatus. In a later analysis, a missense DCLRE1C variant was linked to TCR beta V- and J-gene trimming.

Points on this clone: The antigen remains undetermined.

The CDR3 is 11 residues long. The germline V and J ends were trimmed by 5 bases and 4 bases, with 3 bases remaining between them. The germline CDR1 and CDR2 sequences are MNHNS and SASEGT. 60 Vbeta and 13 Jbeta primers were used in PCR. Sequencing used immunoSEQ multiplex PCR; TCRdb keeps in-frame clones, though not all of them. In all, the sample yields roughly 45,000 clones. V and J are TRBV6-1 and TRBJ1-5; D is uncertain. This TCR came from a woman aged 30 to 39 in good health and CMV-seronegative. Sequencing was done on a sample of PBMCs. The CDR3 nucleotides read TGTGCCAGCAGTCCTAATCAGCCCCAGCATTTT. Translated, it gives CASSPNQPQHF.